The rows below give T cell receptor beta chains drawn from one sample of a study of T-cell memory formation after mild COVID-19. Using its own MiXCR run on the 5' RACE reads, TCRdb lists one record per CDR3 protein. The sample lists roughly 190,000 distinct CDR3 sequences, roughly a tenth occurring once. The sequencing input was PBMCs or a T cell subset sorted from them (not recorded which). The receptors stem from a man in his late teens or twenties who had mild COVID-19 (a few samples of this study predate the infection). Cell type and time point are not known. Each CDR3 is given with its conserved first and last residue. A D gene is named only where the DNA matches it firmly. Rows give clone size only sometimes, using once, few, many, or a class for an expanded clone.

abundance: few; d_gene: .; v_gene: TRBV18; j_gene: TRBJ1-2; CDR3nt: TGTGCCAGCTCACGTGGGGGAAACTATGGCTACACCTTC; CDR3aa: CASSRGGNYGYTF
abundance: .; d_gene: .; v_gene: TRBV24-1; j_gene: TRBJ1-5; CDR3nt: TGTGCCACCAGTGACCAGGGTGGGAGGGCTCAGCCCCAGCATTTT; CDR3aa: CATSDQGGRAQPQHF
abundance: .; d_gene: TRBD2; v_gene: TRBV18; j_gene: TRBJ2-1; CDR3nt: TGTGCCAGCTCCGCCAGCGGGGGGGCCGGGAATGAGCAGTTCTTC; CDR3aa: CASSASGGAGNEQFF
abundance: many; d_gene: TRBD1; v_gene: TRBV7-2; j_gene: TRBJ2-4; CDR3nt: TGTGCCAGCAGCTCCCGACAGGGGATCGACATTCAGTACTTC; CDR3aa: CASSSRQGIDIQYF
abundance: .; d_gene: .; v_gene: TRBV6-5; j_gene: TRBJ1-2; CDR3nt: TGTGCCAGCAGTTACAGGGATAACTATGGCTACACCTTC; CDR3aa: CASSYRDNYGYTF
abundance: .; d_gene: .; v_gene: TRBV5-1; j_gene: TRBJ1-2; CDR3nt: TGCGCCAGCAGCTTGGATTGGGGAGACTATGGCTACACCTTC; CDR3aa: CASSLDWGDYGYTF
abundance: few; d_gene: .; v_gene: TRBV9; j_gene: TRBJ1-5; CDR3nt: TGTGCCAGCCCCCAGGTTGGGGTTCATACGCCCCAGCATTTT; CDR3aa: CASPQVGVHTPQHF
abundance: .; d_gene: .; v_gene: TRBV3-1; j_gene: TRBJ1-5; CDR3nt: TGTGCCAGCAGCCAGGGTTTTGCCGGGGGCAATCAGCCCCAGCATTTT; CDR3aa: CASSQGFAGGNQPQHF
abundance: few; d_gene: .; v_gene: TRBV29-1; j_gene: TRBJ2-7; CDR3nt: TGCAGCGCAGAGGTCGGCAGGGGTTACGAGCAGTACTTC; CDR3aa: CSAEVGRGYEQYF
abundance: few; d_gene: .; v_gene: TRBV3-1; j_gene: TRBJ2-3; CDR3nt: TGTGCCAGCAGCCGACTCCCAGATACAGATACGCAGTATTTT; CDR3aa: CASSRLPDTDTQYF
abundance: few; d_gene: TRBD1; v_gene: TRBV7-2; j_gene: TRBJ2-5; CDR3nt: TGTGCCAGCAGACACCAGGGGGCAACTCCGGAGACCCAGTACTTC; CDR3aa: CASRHQGATPETQYF
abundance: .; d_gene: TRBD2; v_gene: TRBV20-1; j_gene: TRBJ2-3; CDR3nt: TGCAGTGCGGCGGGACTACAAACAGATACGCAGTATTTT; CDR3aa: CSAAGLQTDTQYF
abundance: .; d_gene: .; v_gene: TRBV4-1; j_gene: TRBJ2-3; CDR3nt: TGCGCCAGCAGCCAAGATTCCGGGGGGCGCCGACTCGGAGATACGCAGTATTTT; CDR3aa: CASSQDSGGRRLGDTQYF
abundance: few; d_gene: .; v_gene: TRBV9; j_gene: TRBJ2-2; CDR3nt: TGTGCCAGCAGCTCATTGGGGCGCGCCGGGGAGCTGTTTTTT; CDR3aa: CASSSLGRAGELFF
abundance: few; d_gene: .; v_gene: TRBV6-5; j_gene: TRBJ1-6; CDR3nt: TGTGCCAGCAGTTACGCGGGGGGAGAAGGTTCACCCCTCCACTTT; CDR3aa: CASSYAGGEGSPLHF
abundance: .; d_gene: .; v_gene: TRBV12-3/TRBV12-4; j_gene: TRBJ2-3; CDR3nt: TGTGCCAGCAGTTCGAGAAACACAGATACGCAGTATTTT; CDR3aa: CASSSRNTDTQYF
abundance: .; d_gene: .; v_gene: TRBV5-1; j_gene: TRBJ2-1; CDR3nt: TGCGCCAGCAGCTTGGTTCAGGGGGGCAATGAGCAGTTCTTC; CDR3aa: CASSLVQGGNEQFF
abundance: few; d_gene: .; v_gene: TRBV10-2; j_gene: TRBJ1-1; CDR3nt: TGCGCCAGCAGATCGACAGGCCGGGAGAACACTGAAGCTTTCTTT; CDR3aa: CASRSTGRENTEAFF
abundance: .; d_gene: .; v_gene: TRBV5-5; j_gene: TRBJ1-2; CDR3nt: TGTGCCAGCAGCTTGGTGGGAGGGGATGGCTACACCTTC; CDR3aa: CASSLVGGDGYTF
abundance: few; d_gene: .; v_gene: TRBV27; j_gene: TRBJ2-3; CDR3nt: TGTGCCAGCAGACCTTGGGCCGGCCAAGATACGCAGTATTTT; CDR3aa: CASRPWAGQDTQYF
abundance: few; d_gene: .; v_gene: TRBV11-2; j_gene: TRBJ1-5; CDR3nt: TGTGCCAGCAGCTTAGAAGGAGGGCCCCAGCATTTT; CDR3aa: CASSLEGGPQHF
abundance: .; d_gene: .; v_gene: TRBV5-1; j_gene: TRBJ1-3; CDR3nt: TGCGCCAGCGGCACCGGCACGCCGGGCGGAAACACCATATATTTT; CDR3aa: CASGTGTPGGNTIYF
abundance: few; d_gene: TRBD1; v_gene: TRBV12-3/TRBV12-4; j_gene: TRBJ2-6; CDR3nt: TGTGCCAGCAGAGACAGGGGGCTCTCTGGGGCCAACGTCCTGACTTTC; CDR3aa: CASRDRGLSGANVLTF